A few counts support the clone carrying this T cell receptor (beta chain). Participants, about 18 to 90 years old, spanned approximately 26 US areas. This sample stems from a study of blood T cell repertoires in COVID-19. Overall study: Samples taken during acute and convalescent COVID-19 were collected in the United States, Italy and Spain. T cells, B-cell-depleted T cells, or PBMCs supplied cDNA or gDNA.

Generated by immunoSEQ multiplex PCR, the TCRdb table keeps only in-frame clones and is missing some. The repertoire holds about 270,000 clones, with approximately 91% as singletons. The CDR3 is made up of 14 amino acids. From germline, CDR1 is MDHEN and CDR2 SYDVKM. The receptor's source is a woman aged 40 to 50 with acute COVID-19. The source material was PBMCs or T cells enriched from blood (not recorded which). V and J are TRBV28 and TRBJ1-5, with D tentatively TRBD1 (6 bases). The CDR3 here is CGTVGGSGRQPQHF. The CDR3, as DNA: TGTGGGACAGTGGGTGGTTCGGGGCGACAGCCCCAGCATTTT. Drawing the rest from reference TRBV28 and TRBJ1-5, the complete variable domain is DVKVTQSSRYLVKRTGEKVFLECVQDMDHENMFWYRQDPGLGLRLIYFSYDVKMKEKGDIPEGYSVSREKKERFSLILESASTNQTSMYLCGTVGGSGRQPQHFGDGTRLSIL.